A single sample is the source of the 17 T cell receptor beta chains below, sequenced in a study of blood T cell repertoires in COVID-19. Here immunoSEQ multiplex PCR was the method, and the copy in TCRdb shows in-frame clones only, minus some. This repertoire shows more than 200,000 clones, around 89% found once; its top ten account for over 4%. The sequenced material came from PBMCs or T cells enriched from blood (not recorded which). The receptors derive from a woman under 40 who had recovered from COVID-19.

The CDR3 sequence: CASSIDRGSEAFF. The CDR3 DNA is TGTGCCAGTAGTATAGATCGAGGATCTGAAGCTTTCTTT. The genes are TRBV19 and TRBJ1-1; the D is unclear. CDR1 and CDR2 (germline): LNHDA, SQIVND (reference sequence). The CDR3 has 13 residues. V dropped 0 bases and J dropped 6 bases, with 8 bases sitting between them.

The V call is TRBV15, the J call TRBJ1-5; tentative D call: TRBD1 (5 bases). Trimming removed 3 bases from V and 9 bases from J, with 18 bases in between. The V gene's germline CDR1 is LNHNV and CDR2 YYDKDF (reference sequence). The CDR3 consists of 15 residues. CDR3 DNA: TGTGCCACCAGCAGGGAATCGGGGGGGTTCTCGCCCCAGCATTTT. Its translation is CATSRESGGFSPQHF. Drawing the rest from reference TRBV15 and TRBJ1-5, the complete variable domain is DAMVIQNPRYQVTQFGKPVTLSCSQTLNHNVMYWYQQKSSQAPKLLFHYYDKDFNNEADTPDNFQSRRPNTSFCFLDIRSPGLGDTAMYLCATSRESGGFSPQHFGDGTRLSIL.

The chain carries TRBV5-1 and TRBJ1-4; D not resolved. Per the germline V gene, CDR1 is SGHRS and CDR2 is YFSETQ. The ends were cut back, 0 bases at V and 4 bases at J, with 4 bases in the middle. The CDR3 is made up of 13 amino acids. The CDR3 is CASSLAYNEKLFF. Here the CDR3 DNA reads TGCGCCAGCAGCTTGGCCTATAATGAAAAACTGTTTTTT.

This chain uses TRBV27 with TRBJ2-7; perhaps TRBD1 as D (6 bases). Germline assignment: CDR1 MNHEY and CDR2 SMNVEV (reference sequence). V was pared by 2 bases and J by 6 bases, with 11 bases between. There are 13 residues in the CDR3. Written as DNA, the CDR3 is TGTGCCAGCAGTTTAAAGGGGGATGGCGAGCAGTACTTC. It specifies CASSLKGDGEQYF.

The rearrangement joins TRBV11-2 to TRBJ2-1, with TRBD1 matching 8 bases. Per the germline V gene, CDR1 is SGHAT and CDR2 is FQNNGV. CDR3 length: 16 residues. Losses at the gene ends were 5 bases for V and 6 bases for J; bases not matched to a gene: 12. The CDR3 loop reads CASSIPWTGSINEQFF. As DNA, the CDR3 is TGTGCCAGCAGCATACCTTGGACAGGGTCGATCAATGAGCAGTTCTTC. The whole variable domain, filled in from reference TRBV11-2 and TRBJ2-1, reads EAGVAQSPRYKIIEKRQSVAFWCNPISGHATLYWYQQILGQGPKLLIQFQNNGVVDDSQLPKDRFSAERLKGVDSTLKIQPAKLEDSAVYLCASSIPWTGSINEQFFGPGTRLTVL.

The chain links TRBV5-1 to TRBJ2-7, with 12 bases lining up with TRBD2. V lost 3 bases to trimming and J lost 4 bases; unmatched junction nucleotides: 5. The CDR3 consists of 15 residues. Germline CDR1 reads SGHRS; CDR2 reads YFSETQ. The CDR3 loop reads CASSYTSGRRYEQYF. The CDR3 DNA reads TGCGCCAGCAGCTACACTAGCGGGAGGAGGTACGAGCAGTACTTC.

The CDR3 sequence: CASSLGPRGAGVSDTQYF. The CDR3 DNA follows: TGTGCCAGCAGCTTAGGCCCCAGGGGAGCGGGAGTGTCAGATACGCAGTATTTT. The chain links TRBV13 to TRBJ2-3; 8 bases match TRBD2. Germline V CDR1 and CDR2: PRHDT, FYEKMQ (reference sequence). V was clipped by 0 bases and J by 4 bases; unmatched bases: 12. CDR3 size: 18 residues.

The chain couples TRBV28 to TRBJ2-3, with TRBD2 matching 8 bases. From germline, CDR1 is MDHEN and CDR2 SYDVKM. This CDR3 is 16 amino acids long. The V segment lost 1 base and the J segment 2 bases; nucleotides outside the gene matches: 5. Here the CDR3 DNA reads TGTGCCAGCAGTTTATATTCGGGAGGGCTCACAGATACGCAGTATTTT. Protein: CASSLYSGGLTDTQYF.

The sample holds a few counts of this clone. The V and J genes are TRBV7-2 and TRBJ2-2; 7 positions agree with TRBD1. Trimming removed 1 base from V and 3 bases from J; junction bases left unmatched: 5. The CDR3 has 16 amino acids. Germline CDR1 SGHTA, CDR2 FQGNSA. CDR3 amino acids: CASSLEGARDTGELFF. CDR3 bases: TGTGCCAGCAGCTTAGAGGGGGCGCGTGACACCGGGGAGCTGTTTTTT.

The chain combines TRBV9 with TRBJ1-1; no firm D call. The germline CDR1 and CDR2 sequences are SGDLS and YYNGEE. This CDR3 has 14 amino acids. Deletions cut 0 bases from V and 4 bases from J, with 10 bases between. This chain's CDR3 is CASSVGTGFTEAFF. For the CDR3, the DNA is TGTGCCAGCAGCGTAGGCACGGGTTTCACTGAAGCTTTCTTT.

The rearrangement uses TRBV11-2 and TRBJ2-5; D ambiguous. CDR3 length equals 13 residues. CDR1 SGHAT and CDR2 FQNNGV come from the germline V gene. Trimming took off 5 bases at V and 1 base at J, with 8 bases between the two ends. CDR3 nucleotides: TGTGCCAGCAGCAAGGAGTTCCAAGAGACCCAGTACTTC. This sequence encodes CASSKEFQETQYF.

The chain has TRBV7-6 and TRBJ1-3, with D hard to call. Germline CDR1 is SGHVS and CDR2 is FNYEAQ. This CDR3 contains 17 residues. Trimming removed 0 bases from V and 0 bases from J, with 12 bases in between. Here the CDR3 reads CASSLAPEGLSGNTIYF. As DNA, the CDR3 is TGTGCCAGCAGCTTAGCGCCGGAGGGTCTCTCTGGAAACACCATATATTTT.

This chain connects TRBV10-3 to TRBJ1-2; perhaps TRBD1 as D (6 bases). The CDR3 spans 15 residues. Trimming pared 3 bases from V and 2 bases from J, leaving 13 bases between. Germline V lookup: CDR1 ENHRY, CDR2 SYGVKD. Here the CDR3 DNA reads TGTGCCATCAGTGAACCCGCAGGGGAAAACTATGGCTACACCTTC. Translation: CAISEPAGENYGYTF.

V gene TRBV14 combines with J gene TRBJ1-2; the D is unclear. The CDR3 totals 13 residues. The germline gives CDR1 SGHDN, CDR2 FVKESK. V gave up 0 bases and J gave up 3 bases, with 5 bases separating them. Written as DNA, the CDR3 is TGTGCCAGCAGCCAAGATACGGACTATGGCTACACCTTC. Encoded protein: CASSQDTDYGYTF.

The chain combines TRBV9 with TRBJ1-4; D may be TRBD1 (5 bases). Per germline, CDR1 SGDLS and CDR2 YYNGEE. The CDR3 is made up of 14 amino acids. V lost 2 bases, J lost 4 bases, and 9 bases lay in between. The CDR3 DNA follows: TGTGCCAGCAGCGTTGGACATCTTAATGAAAAACTGTTTTTT. It translates to CASSVGHLNEKLFF.

V usage is TRBV9 and J usage is TRBJ1-5; TRBD1 matches 9 bases. Germline lookup yields CDR1 SGDLS and CDR2 YYNGEE. Unmatched junction bases numbered 13, after V lost 3 bases and J lost 0 bases. The CDR3 runs to 19 residues. CDR3 protein: CASSEPGQGPPYSNQPQHF. The CDR3 region has the DNA TGTGCCAGCAGCGAACCGGGACAGGGACCCCCTTATAGCAATCAGCCCCAGCATTTT.

The chain uses TRBV7-9 and TRBJ1-2, with TRBD1 identical over 7 bases. Trimming took 0 bases from V and 4 from J; bases not matched to a gene: 14. The CDR3 has 18 residues. Germline V CDR1 and CDR2: SEHNR, FQNEAQ (reference sequence). The CDR3 spells CASSLAQGPGGSFYGYTF. The CDR3 nucleotides are TGTGCCAGCAGCTTAGCCCAGGGTCCAGGGGGATCATTCTATGGCTACACCTTC.